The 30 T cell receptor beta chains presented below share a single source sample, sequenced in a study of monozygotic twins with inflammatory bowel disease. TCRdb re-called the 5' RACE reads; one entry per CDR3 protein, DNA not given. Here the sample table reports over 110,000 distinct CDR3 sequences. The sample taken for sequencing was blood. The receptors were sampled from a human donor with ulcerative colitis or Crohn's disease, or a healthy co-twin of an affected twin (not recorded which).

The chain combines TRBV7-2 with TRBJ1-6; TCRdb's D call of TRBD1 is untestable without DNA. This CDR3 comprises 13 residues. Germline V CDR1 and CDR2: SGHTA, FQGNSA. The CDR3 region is CASSLLEGSPLHF.

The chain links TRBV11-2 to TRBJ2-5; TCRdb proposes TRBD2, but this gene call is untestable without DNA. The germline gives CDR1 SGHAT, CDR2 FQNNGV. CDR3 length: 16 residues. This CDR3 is CASSLGLAGVQETQYF.

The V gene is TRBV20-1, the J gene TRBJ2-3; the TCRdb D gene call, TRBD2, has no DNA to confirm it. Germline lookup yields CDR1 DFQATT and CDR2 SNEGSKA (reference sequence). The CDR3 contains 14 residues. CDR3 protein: CSAREERITDTQYF.

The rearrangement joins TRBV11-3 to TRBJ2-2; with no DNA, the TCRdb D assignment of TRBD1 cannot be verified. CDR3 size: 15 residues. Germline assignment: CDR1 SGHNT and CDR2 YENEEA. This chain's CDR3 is CASSFQGGDTGELFF.

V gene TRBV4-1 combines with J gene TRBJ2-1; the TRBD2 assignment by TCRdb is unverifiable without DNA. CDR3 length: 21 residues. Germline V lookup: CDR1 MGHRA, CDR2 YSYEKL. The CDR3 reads CASSQALGLADRTSGYNEQFF.

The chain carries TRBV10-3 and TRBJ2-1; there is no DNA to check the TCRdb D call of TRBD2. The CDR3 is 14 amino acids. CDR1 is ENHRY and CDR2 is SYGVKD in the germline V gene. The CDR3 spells CAIESGGGYNEQFF.

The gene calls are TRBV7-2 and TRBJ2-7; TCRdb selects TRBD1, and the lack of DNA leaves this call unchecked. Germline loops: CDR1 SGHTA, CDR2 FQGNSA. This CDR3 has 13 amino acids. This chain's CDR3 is CASSPQGMGEQYF. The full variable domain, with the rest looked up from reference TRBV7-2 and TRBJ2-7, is GAGVSQSPSNKVTEKGKDVELRCDPISGHTALYWYRQSLGQGLEFLIYFQGNSAPDKSGLPSDRFSAERTGGSVSTLTIQRTQQEDSAVYLCASSPQGMGEQYFGPGTRLTVT.

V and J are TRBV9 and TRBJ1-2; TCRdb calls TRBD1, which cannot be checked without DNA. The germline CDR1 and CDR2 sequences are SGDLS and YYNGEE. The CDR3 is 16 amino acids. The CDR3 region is CASSPRQLPQHYGYTF.

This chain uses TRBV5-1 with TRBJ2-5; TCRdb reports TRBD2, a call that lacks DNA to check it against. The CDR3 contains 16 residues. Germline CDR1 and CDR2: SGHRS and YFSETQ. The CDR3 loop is CASTLTSPTTGETQYF.

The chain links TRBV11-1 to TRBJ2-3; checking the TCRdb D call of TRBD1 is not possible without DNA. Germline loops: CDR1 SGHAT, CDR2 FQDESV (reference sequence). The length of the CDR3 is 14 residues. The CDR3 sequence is CASSLGGAPDTQYF.

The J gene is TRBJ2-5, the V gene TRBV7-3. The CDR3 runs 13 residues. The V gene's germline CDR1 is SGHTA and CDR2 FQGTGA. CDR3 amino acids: CASSLGSGETQYF.

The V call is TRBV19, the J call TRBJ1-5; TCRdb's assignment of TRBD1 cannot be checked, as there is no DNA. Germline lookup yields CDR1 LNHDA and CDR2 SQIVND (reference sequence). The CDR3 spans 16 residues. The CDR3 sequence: CASSTHLTGRNQPQHF.

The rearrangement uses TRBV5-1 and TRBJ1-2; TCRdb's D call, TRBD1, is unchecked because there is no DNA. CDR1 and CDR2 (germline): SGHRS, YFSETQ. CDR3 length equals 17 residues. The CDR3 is CASSLDGTDRPFYGYTF.

The CDR3 reads CASSLNANTGELFF. The chain couples TRBV7-2 to TRBJ2-2. The CDR3 length is 14 residues. Germline lookup yields CDR1 SGHTA and CDR2 FQGNSA.

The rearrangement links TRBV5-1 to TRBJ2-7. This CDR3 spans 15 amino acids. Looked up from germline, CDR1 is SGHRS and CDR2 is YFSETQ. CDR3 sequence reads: CASSLAQQGFYEQYF.

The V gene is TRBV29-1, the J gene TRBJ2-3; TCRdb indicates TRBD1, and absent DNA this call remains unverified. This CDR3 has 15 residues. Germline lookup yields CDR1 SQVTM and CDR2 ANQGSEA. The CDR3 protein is CSVEGDRDNTDTQYF.

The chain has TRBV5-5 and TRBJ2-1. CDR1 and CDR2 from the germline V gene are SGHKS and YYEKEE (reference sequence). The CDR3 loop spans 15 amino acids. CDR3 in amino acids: CASSLGAENYNEQFF. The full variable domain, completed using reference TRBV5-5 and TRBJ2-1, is DAGVTQSPTHLIKTRGQQVTLRCSPISGHKSVSWYQQVLGQGPQFIFQYYEKEERGRGNFPDRFSARQFPNYSSELNVNALLLGDSALYLCASSLGAENYNEQFFGPGTRLTVL.

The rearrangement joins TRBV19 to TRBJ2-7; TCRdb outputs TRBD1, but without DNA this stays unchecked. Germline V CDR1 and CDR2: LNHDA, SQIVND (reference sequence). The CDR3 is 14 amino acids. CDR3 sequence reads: CASSTGTSSYEQYF.

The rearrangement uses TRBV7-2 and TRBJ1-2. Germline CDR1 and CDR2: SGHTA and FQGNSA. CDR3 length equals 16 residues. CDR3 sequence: CASSLGALAVNYGYTF.

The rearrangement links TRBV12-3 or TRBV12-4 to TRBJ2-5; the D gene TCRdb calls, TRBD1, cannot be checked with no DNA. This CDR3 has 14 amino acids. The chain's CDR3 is CASSLMSGGKTQYF.

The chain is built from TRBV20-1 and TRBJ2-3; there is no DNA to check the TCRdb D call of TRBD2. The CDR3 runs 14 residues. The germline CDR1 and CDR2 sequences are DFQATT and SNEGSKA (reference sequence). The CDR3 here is CSSKGGLHTDTQYF.

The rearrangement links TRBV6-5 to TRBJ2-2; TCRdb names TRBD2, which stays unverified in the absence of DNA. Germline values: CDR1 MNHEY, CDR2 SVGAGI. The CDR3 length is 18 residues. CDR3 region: CASSYSFGGGAGTGELFF.

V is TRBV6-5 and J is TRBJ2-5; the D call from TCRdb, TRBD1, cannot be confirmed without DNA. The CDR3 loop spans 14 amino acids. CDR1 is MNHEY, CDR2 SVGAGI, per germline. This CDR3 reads CASSYVGRVETQYF.

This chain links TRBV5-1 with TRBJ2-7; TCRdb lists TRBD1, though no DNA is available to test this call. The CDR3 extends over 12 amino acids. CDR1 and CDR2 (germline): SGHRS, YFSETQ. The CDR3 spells CASSLQGHEQYF.

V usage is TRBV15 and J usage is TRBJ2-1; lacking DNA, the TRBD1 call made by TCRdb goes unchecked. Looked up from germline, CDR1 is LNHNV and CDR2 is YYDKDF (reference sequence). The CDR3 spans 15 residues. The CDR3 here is CATSRDRAGGWEQFF. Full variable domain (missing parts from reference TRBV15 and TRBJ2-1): DAMVIQNPRYQVTQFGKPVTLSCSQTLNHNVMYWYQQKSSQAPKLLFHYYDKDFNNEADTPDNFQSRRPNTSFCFLDIRSPGLGDTAMYLCATSRDRAGGWEQFFGPGTRLTVL.

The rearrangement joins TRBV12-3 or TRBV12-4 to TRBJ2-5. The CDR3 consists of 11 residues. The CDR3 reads CASSFRETQYF.

CDR3 sequence reads: CASSPLSGPQHF. The V gene is TRBV18, the J gene TRBJ1-5. The CDR3 totals 12 residues. Germline V gene data show CDR1 as KGHSH and CDR2 as LQKENI. The full variable domain, rest sourced from reference TRBV18 and TRBJ1-5, is NAGVMQNPRHLVRRRGQEARLRCSPMKGHSHVYWYRQLPEEGLKFMVYLQKENIIDESGMPKERFSAEFPKEGPSILRIQQVVRGDSAAYFCASSPLSGPQHFGDGTRLSIL.

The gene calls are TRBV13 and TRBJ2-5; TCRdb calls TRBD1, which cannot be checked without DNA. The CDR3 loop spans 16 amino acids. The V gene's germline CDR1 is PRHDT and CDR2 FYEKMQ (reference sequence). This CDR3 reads CASSLGGAASKVTQYF.

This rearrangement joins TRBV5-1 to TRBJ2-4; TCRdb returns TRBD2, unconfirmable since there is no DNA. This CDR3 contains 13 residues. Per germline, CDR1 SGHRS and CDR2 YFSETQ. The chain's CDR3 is CASSLRRGNIQYF.

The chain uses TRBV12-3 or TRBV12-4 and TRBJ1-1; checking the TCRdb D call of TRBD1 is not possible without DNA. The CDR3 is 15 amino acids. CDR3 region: CASSIHGTGGTEAFF.